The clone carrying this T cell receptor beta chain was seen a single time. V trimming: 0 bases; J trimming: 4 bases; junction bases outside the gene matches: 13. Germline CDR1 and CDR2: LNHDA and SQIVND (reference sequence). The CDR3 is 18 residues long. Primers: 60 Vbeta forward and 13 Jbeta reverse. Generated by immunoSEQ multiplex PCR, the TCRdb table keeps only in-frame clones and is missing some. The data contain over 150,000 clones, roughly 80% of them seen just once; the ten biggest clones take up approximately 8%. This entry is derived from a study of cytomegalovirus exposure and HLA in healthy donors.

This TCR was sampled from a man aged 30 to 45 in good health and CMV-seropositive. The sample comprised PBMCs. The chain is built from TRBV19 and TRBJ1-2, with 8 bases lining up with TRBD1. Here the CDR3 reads CASSIDRLAGGRGYGYTF. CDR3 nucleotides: TGTGCCAGTAGTATAGATCGACTAGCAGGGGGCCGGGGCTATGGCTACACCTTC. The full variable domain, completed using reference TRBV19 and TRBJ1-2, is DGGITQSPKYLFRKEGQNVTLSCEQNLNHDAMYWYRQDPGQGLRLIYYSQIVNDFQKGDIAEGYSVSREKKESFPLTVTSAQKNPTAFYLCASSIDRLAGGRGYGYTFGSGTRLTVV.